Below are 20 T cell receptor beta chains sequenced from a single sample in a study of human T cells and chemical hapten exposure. One entry per CDR3 protein, called by TCRdb with MiXCR from the 5' RACE reads. The sample holds roughly 81,000 distinct CDR3 sequences, roughly 15% seen once. Total RNA was isolated from unfractionated whole blood. These receptors were collected from a female donor in good health.

This clonotype was found a few times. The chain recombines TRBV11-3 with TRBJ2-1; 9 nucleotides align to TRBD1. From germline, CDR1 is SGHNT and CDR2 YENEEA. The CDR3 consists of 15 residues. Losses at the gene ends were 2 bases for V and 9 bases for J; bases not matched to a gene: 8. DNA for the CDR3: TGTGCCAGCAGCTTATCACAGGGGGCGCGGACTGAGCAGTTCTTC. It is translated as CASSLSQGARTEQFF.

The J gene is TRBJ2-1, the V gene TRBV24-1; D is unresolved. Germline V gives CDR1 KGHDR, CDR2 SFDVKD. This CDR3 has 13 residues. The germline V and J ends were trimmed by 3 bases and 7 bases, with 9 bases remaining between them. The CDR3 DNA reads TGTGCCACCAGTGATACAGTAGAAAATGAGCAGTTCTTC. Its protein product is CATSDTVENEQFF.

This clonotype came up a few times. The rearrangement links TRBV12-3 or TRBV12-4 to TRBJ2-1; weak D call: TRBD1 (6 bases). This CDR3 spans 13 amino acids. The V and J ends lost 1 base and 11 bases respectively, with 12 bases between them. The CDR3 DNA reads TGTGCCAGCAGTTTAGGGGATGGACAGAAGCAGTTCTTC. It specifies CASSLGDGQKQFF.

This clonotype has at least ten counts. This chain connects TRBV18 to TRBJ1-2; 7 nucleotides match TRBD1. J lost 2 bases, V lost 3 bases, and 0 bases had no gene match. Germline values: CDR1 KGHSH, CDR2 LQKENI. This CDR3 region has 13 residues. CDR3 sequence reads: CASSPDRNYGYTF. The CDR3 region has the DNA TGTGCCAGCTCACCGGACAGGAACTATGGCTACACCTTC.

This chain joins TRBV29-1 and TRBJ1-2; 10 nucleotides agree with TRBD1. The junction had 10 bases not matched to a gene; V was cut back by 6 bases and J by 6 bases. The CDR3 spans 14 residues. Germline V gene lookup returns CDR1 SQVTM and CDR2 ANQGSEA. CDR3 protein: CSVHRQGARDGYTF. The CDR3 coding sequence is TGCAGCGTCCACCGACAGGGGGCAAGGGATGGCTACACCTTC.

The sample holds many counts of this clonotype. The rearrangement links TRBV12-3 or TRBV12-4 to TRBJ2-1; 14 bases are shared with TRBD2. V was pared by 5 bases and J by 8 bases, with 8 bases of the junction left unmatched. This CDR3 has 16 amino acids. CDR3 region: CASSLTSGRARHEQFF. The CDR3, as DNA: TGTGCCAGCAGTCTGACTAGCGGGAGGGCCAGGCATGAGCAGTTCTTC.

This clonotype was detected only a few times. The V gene is TRBV30, the J gene TRBJ1-2; 8 nucleotides match TRBD1. V gave up 5 bases and J gave up 3 bases; unmatched junction bases: 11. The CDR3 contains 15 residues. In germline, CDR1 is GTSNPN, CDR2 SVGIG (reference sequence). The CDR3 nucleotides read TGTGCCTGGTTGATTCCCAGGGGGCGGGACTATGGCTACACCTTC. Translating it yields CAWLIPRGRDYGYTF.

V and J are TRBV2 and TRBJ2-3; D unclear. The germline V gene encodes CDR1 SNHLY and CDR2 FYNNEI. Trimming took off 7 bases at V and 2 bases at J, with 1 base between the two ends. The CDR3 has 10 amino acids. CDR3 amino acids: CASTTDTQYF. The DNA of the CDR3 is TGTGCCAGCACCACAGATACGCAGTATTTT.

For the CDR3, the DNA is TGTGCCAGCAGCCTTACGAGGGACAGCCCTAAAGCTTTCTTT. It yields the protein CASSLTRDSPKAFF. The chain recombines TRBV7-2 with TRBJ1-1, with 7 bases fitting TRBD1. This CDR3 has 14 residues. In germline, CDR1 is SGHTA, CDR2 FQGNSA. The ends lost 5 bases at V and 9 bases at J; junction bases unmatched: 12.

This clonotype appeared once. This chain joins TRBV18 and TRBJ2-7, with 9 bases identical to TRBD2. V was clipped by 3 bases and J by 4 bases; unmatched bases: 16. CDR1 KGHSH and CDR2 LQKENI come from the germline V gene. This CDR3 region has 18 residues. The DNA of the CDR3 is TGTGCCAGCTCACCGGGGGTTAAAACTAGCGGGCCCCTATACGAGCAGTACTTC. As protein: CASSPGVKTSGPLYEQYF.

This clonotype was found many times. This chain links TRBV20-1 with TRBJ2-2; D is ambiguous. Trimming cost V 5 bases and J 6 bases, with 13 bases left between them. Germline lookup yields CDR1 DFQATT and CDR2 SNEGSKA (reference sequence). The CDR3 is 13 amino acids. The CDR3 loop reads CSAEVFGAGELFF. CDR3 coding DNA: TGCAGTGCTGAGGTTTTCGGTGCCGGGGAGCTGTTTTTT.

This clonotype was recorded a few times. The rearrangement links TRBV5-1 to TRBJ2-1; tentatively, D is TRBD2 (6 bases). Trimming removed 2 bases at V and 2 bases at J, with 14 bases between. Germline V gene lookup returns CDR1 SGHRS and CDR2 YFSETQ. The length of the CDR3 is 16 residues. CDR3 region: CASSFDPGEPYNEQFF. The CDR3, as DNA: TGCGCCAGCAGCTTCGACCCGGGAGAGCCCTACAATGAGCAGTTCTTC.

Only a few counts were recorded for this clonotype. The chain couples TRBV27 to TRBJ2-3; 9 positions agree with TRBD2. Trimming at V came to 1 base and at J to 2 bases, leaving 4 bases not matched to a gene. Per the germline V gene, CDR1 is MNHEY and CDR2 is SMNVEV (reference sequence). There are 16 residues in the CDR3. CDR3 sequence reads: CASSLLTSGHTDTQYF. CDR3 nucleotide sequence: TGTGCCAGCAGTTTATTGACTAGCGGACACACAGATACGCAGTATTTT.

This clonotype was seen ten or more times. V is TRBV19 and J is TRBJ1-2, with D perhaps TRBD1 (5 bases). The CDR3 has 17 amino acids. The V end lost 4 bases, the J end lost 3 bases, and 21 bases lay between the germline ends. Germline CDR1 is LNHDA and CDR2 is SQIVND (reference sequence). The CDR3 DNA is TGTGCCAGTAGTACTATGCAGGGCACCCACACCGACTATGGCTACACCTTC. Translation: CASSTMQGTHTDYGYTF.

This chain connects TRBV20-1 to TRBJ2-2; tentative D call: TRBD1 (6 bases). The CDR3 covers 13 residues. Germline loops: CDR1 DFQATT, CDR2 SNEGSKA (reference sequence). V shed 7 bases and J shed 4 bases, with 13 bases lying between them. This chain's CDR3 is CSGSTGSTGELFF. CDR3 bases: TGCAGTGGGTCGACAGGCTCCACCGGGGAGCTGTTTTTT.

This clonotype was counted between two and nine times. This rearrangement joins TRBV12-3 or TRBV12-4 to TRBJ2-7, with a possible D match to TRBD2 (5 bases). The length of the CDR3 is 13 residues. With 3 bases removed from V and 1 base from J, the gap between germline ends came to 7 bases. This CDR3 reads CASSFGKSYEQYF. The CDR3 nucleotides are TGTGCCAGCAGTTTCGGGAAATCCTACGAGCAGTACTTC.

The sample holds many counts of this clonotype. V usage is TRBV12-3 or TRBV12-4 and J usage is TRBJ1-4, with TRBD1 matching 8 bases. V gave up 3 bases and J gave up 5 bases; unmatched junction bases: 5. The CDR3 totals 15 residues. This CDR3 reads CASSFLGQVNEKLFF. In DNA form, the CDR3 reads TGTGCCAGCAGTTTTCTGGGACAGGTCAATGAAAAACTGTTTTTT.

V gene TRBV12-3 or TRBV12-4 combines with J gene TRBJ2-7; possible D gene TRBD1, 5 bases. The germline V and J ends were trimmed by 1 base and 4 bases, with 11 bases remaining between them. CDR3 length: 14 amino acids. CDR3 in amino acids: CASSLGGPGYEQYF. In nucleotides, the CDR3 is TGTGCCAGCAGTTTAGGGGGCCCAGGATACGAGCAGTACTTC.

The rearrangement links TRBV11-3 to TRBJ2-1; possible D gene TRBD2, 6 bases. Trimming shortened V by 5 bases and J by 0 bases, and 11 bases separated the two germline ends. Germline CDR1 is SGHNT and CDR2 is YENEEA. The CDR3 loop spans 15 amino acids. This CDR3 is CASSPGGLSYNEQFF. For the CDR3, the DNA is TGTGCCAGCAGCCCCGGGGGACTCTCCTACAATGAGCAGTTCTTC.

This clonotype occurred a few times. The CDR3 nucleotides read TGTGCCAGCAGTTTGACTAGAGATACGCAGTATTTT. It yields the protein CASSLTRDTQYF. The chain recombines TRBV3-1 with TRBJ2-3; D might be TRBD2 (6 bases). Germline lookup yields CDR1 LGHDT and CDR2 YNNKEL (reference sequence). The CDR3 covers 12 residues. The ends were cut back, 6 bases at V and 5 bases at J, with 9 bases in the middle.